What follows are 8 T cell receptor beta chains derived from one specimen sequenced in a study of early T cells in non-severe SARS-CoV-2 infection. TCRdb ran MiXCR on the 5' RACE reads and lists one entry per CDR3 protein. The sample includes about 30,000 distinct CDR3 sequences, more than 4.5% of them seen just once. The sample taken for sequencing was whole blood. These receptor sequences come from an adult who was a healthcare worker with PCR-confirmed SARS-CoV-2 infection or an uninfected control (not recorded which).

This clonotype has more than one count but fewer than ten. The chain combines TRBV12-3 or TRBV12-4 with TRBJ2-3; no clear D gene. The length of the CDR3 is 15 residues. Trimming cost V 3 bases and J 8 bases, with 18 bases left between them. The CDR3 DNA is TGTGCCAGCAGTTTGAGCTATGGGGTCGGCGGTACGCAGTATTTT. This codes for CASSLSYGVGGTQYF.

In the case of this clonotype: A clone one base away is much larger, so this may be a read error. The chain uses TRBV13 and TRBJ2-2; the match to TRBD2 covers 15 bases. This CDR3 is built from 19 residues. Germline-derived CDR1 and CDR2 are PRHDT and FYEKMQ (reference sequence). With 5 bases clipped from V and 0 bases from J, the junction kept 7 bases outside the gene matches. The CDR3 DNA is TGTGCCAGCAGCCGCCGGACTAGCGGGAGGGGTTCGAACACCGGGGAGCTGTTTTTT. This translates into CASSRRTSGRGSNTGELFF.

This clonotype came up many times. The chain joins TRBV6-5 to TRBJ2-5; D is tentatively TRBD1 or TRBD2 (5 bases each). CDR1 is MNHEY, CDR2 SVGAGI, per germline. Trimming shortened V by 6 bases and J by 4 bases, and 15 bases separated the two germline ends. The CDR3 runs 14 residues. CDR3 region: CASSRRGGAETQYF. In DNA, the CDR3 is TGTGCCAGCAGCCGTCGTGGGGGAGCAGAGACCCAGTACTTC.

V usage is TRBV7-6 and J usage is TRBJ2-2, with 8 positions matching TRBD2. Germline CDR1 reads SGHVS; CDR2 reads FNYEAQ. The CDR3 is 16 amino acids. The J segment lost 5 bases and the V segment lost 1 base, leaving 6 bases of the junction unmatched. CDR3 in amino acids: CASSLEGTSGTGELFF. CDR3 coding DNA: TGTGCCAGCAGCTTAGAAGGGACTAGTGGGACCGGGGAGCTGTTTTTT.

The CDR3 reads CASSLRDRVHNEQFF. As DNA, the CDR3 is TGTGCCAGCAGCCTCCGGGACAGGGTCCACAATGAGCAGTTCTTC. V gene TRBV5-4 combines with J gene TRBJ2-1; 9 bases agree with TRBD1. The CDR3 is 15 residues long. V lost 4 bases and J lost 5; bases outside the gene matches: 7. The germline CDR1 and CDR2 sequences are SGHNT and YYREEE (reference sequence).

The sample holds a few counts of this clonotype. V gene TRBV4-2 combines with J gene TRBJ2-3, with 8 bases that match TRBD2. CDR1 and CDR2 from the germline V gene are LGHNA and YNFKEQ. The J segment lost 4 bases and the V segment lost 5 bases, leaving 8 bases of the junction unmatched. The CDR3 consists of 15 residues. CDR3: CASSFSGRGADTQYF. The CDR3 coding sequence is TGTGCCAGCAGCTTCAGCGGGAGAGGCGCAGATACGCAGTATTTT.

This clonotype showed up many times. The J gene is TRBJ2-1, the V gene TRBV2; 9 nucleotides agree with TRBD2. This CDR3 region has 13 residues. Unmatched junction bases numbered 2, after V lost 8 bases and J lost 3 bases. CDR1 SNHLY and CDR2 FYNNEI come from the germline V gene. The CDR3 DNA reads TGTGCCAGCTCGACTAGCGGCTACAATGAGCAGTTCTTC. The encoded protein is CASSTSGYNEQFF.

This clonotype was picked up a small number of times. The genes are TRBV5-1 and TRBJ2-7, with TRBD2 matching over 8 bases. Germline V gene lookup returns CDR1 SGHRS and CDR2 YFSETQ. The CDR3 is made up of 15 amino acids. Trimming took 2 bases from V and 1 from J; bases not matched to a gene: 5. CDR3 sequence (DNA): TGCGCCAGCAGCTTCGTCGCGGGAGGTTCCTACGAGCAGTACTTC. Protein: CASSFVAGGSYEQYF. The full variable domain, completed using reference TRBV5-1 and TRBJ2-7, is KAGVTQTPRYLIKTRGQQVTLSCSPISGHRSVSWYQQTPGQGLQFLFEYFSETQRNKGNFPGRFSGRQFSNSRSEMNVSTLELGDSALYLCASSFVAGGSYEQYFGPGTRLTVT.